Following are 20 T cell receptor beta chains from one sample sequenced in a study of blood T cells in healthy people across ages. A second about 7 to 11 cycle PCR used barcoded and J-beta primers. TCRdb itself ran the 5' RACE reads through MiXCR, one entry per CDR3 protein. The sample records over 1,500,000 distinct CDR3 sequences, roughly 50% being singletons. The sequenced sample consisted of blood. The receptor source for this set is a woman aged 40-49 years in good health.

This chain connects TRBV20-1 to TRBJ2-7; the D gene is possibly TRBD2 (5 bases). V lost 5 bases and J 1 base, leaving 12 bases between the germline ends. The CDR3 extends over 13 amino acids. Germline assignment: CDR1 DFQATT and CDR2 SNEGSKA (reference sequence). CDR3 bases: TGCAGTGCTCAGGCACGGAGGTCCTACGAGCAGTACTTC. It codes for CSAQARRSYEQYF.

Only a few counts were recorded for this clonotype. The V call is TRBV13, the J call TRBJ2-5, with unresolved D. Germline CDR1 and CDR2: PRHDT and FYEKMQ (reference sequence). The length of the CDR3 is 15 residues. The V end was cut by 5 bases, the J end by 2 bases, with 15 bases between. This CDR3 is CASSPERGGQETQYF. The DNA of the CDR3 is TGTGCCAGCAGCCCGGAGCGCGGTGGTCAAGAGACCCAGTACTTC.

CDR3 DNA: TGTGCCAGCAGCTTTAGTGACGTTCACCAAGAGACCCAGTACTTC. It translates to CASSFSDVHQETQYF. The chain is built from TRBV11-1 and TRBJ2-5; D remains ambiguous. This CDR3 region has 15 residues. V lost 3 bases and J 0 bases, leaving 11 bases between the germline ends. Germline V gene data show CDR1 as SGHAT and CDR2 as FQDESV (reference sequence). The entire variable domain, with the rest obtained from reference TRBV11-1 and TRBJ2-5, is as follows: EAEVAQSPRYKITEKSQAVAFWCDPISGHATLYWYRQILGQGPELLVQFQDESVVDDSQLPKDRFSAERLKGVDSTLKIQPAELGDSAMYLCASSFSDVHQETQYFGPGTRLLVL.

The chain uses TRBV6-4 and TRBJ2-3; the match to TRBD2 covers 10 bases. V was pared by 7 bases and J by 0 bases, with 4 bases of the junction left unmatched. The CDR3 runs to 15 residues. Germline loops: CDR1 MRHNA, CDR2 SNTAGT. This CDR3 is CASTLTSGSTDTQYF. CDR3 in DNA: TGTGCCAGCACCCTGACTAGCGGGAGCACAGATACGCAGTATTTT.

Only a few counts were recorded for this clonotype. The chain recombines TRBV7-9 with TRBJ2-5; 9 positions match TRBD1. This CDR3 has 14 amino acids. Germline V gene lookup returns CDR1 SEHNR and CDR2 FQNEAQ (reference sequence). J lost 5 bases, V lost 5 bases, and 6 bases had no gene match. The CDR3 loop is CASSKGQGLETQYF. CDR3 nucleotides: TGTGCCAGCAGCAAGGGACAGGGATTGGAGACCCAGTACTTC.

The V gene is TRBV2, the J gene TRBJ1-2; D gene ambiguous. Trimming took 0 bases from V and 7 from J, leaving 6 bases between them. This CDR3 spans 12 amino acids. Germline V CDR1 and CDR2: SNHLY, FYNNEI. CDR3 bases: TGTGCCAGCAGTGAAGCGGTTACTGGCTACACCTTC. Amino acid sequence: CASSEAVTGYTF.

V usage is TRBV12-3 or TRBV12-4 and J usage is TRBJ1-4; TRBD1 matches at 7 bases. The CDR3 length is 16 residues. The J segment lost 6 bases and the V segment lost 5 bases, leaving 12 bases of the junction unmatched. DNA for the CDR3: TGTGCCAGCAGTAATTCAGGGGGAGGGGTTTATGAAAAACTGTTTTTT. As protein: CASSNSGGGVYEKLFF.

In DNA, the CDR3 is TGTGCCAGCAGCCAGCCGGGACAGGGACGTTTTGAAAAACTGTTTTTT. Amino acid sequence: CASSQPGQGRFEKLFF. The chain links TRBV16 to TRBJ1-4; 9 nucleotides align to TRBD1. The trim removed 3 bases at V and 7 bases at J, leaving 9 bases unmatched. The germline V gene encodes CDR1 KGHSY and CDR2 FQNENV. The CDR3 totals 16 residues.

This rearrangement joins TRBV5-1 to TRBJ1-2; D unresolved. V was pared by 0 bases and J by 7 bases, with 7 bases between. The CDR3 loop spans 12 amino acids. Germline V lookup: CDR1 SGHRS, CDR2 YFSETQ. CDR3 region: CASSLEEGGYTF. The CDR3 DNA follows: TGCGCCAGCAGCTTGGAGGAGGGTGGCTACACCTTC.

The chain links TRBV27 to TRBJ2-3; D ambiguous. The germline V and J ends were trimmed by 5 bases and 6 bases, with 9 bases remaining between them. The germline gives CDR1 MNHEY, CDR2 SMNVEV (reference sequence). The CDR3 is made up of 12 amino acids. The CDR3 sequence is CASSHRRDTQYF. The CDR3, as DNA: TGTGCCAGCAGTCACCGTCGGGATACGCAGTATTTT.

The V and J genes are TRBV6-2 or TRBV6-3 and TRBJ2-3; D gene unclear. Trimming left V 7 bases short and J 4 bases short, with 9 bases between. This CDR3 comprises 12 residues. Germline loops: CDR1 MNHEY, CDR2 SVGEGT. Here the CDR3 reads CASTVGSDTQYF. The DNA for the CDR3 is TGTGCCAGCACTGTAGGTTCAGATACGCAGTATTTT.

The CDR3 DNA follows: TGTGCCAGCAGCTTTTCCCTCCGGGACAGGGCCCACGAGCAGTACTTC. This codes for CASSFSLRDRAHEQYF. The V gene is TRBV5-5, the J gene TRBJ2-7; 9 positions agree with TRBD1. Germline trimming cut 2 bases from V and 5 bases from J; bases unmatched to any gene: 11. CDR1 SGHKS and CDR2 YYEKEE come from the germline V gene (reference sequence). The length of the CDR3 is 16 residues. The whole variable domain, remainder taken from reference TRBV5-5 and TRBJ2-7, is DAGVTQSPTHLIKTRGQQVTLRCSPISGHKSVSWYQQVLGQGPQFIFQYYEKEERGRGNFPDRFSARQFPNYSSELNVNALLLGDSALYLCASSFSLRDRAHEQYFGPGTRLTVT.

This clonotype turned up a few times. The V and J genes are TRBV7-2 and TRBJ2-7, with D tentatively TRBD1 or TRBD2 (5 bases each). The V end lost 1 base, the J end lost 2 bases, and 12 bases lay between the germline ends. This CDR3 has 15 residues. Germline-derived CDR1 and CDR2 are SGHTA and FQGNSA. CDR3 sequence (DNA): TGTGCCAGCAGCTTAGGAGGGGAAAACCCCTACGAGCAGTACTTC. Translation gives CASSLGGENPYEQYF.

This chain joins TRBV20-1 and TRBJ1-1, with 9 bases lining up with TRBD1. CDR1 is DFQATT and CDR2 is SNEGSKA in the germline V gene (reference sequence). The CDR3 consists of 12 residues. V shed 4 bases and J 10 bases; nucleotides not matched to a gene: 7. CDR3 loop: CSATGTGPGAFF. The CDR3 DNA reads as TGCAGTGCTACCGGGACAGGGCCGGGAGCTTTCTTT.

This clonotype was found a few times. The CDR3 region is CASSSTSMNEQYF. The CDR3 DNA reads TGCGCCAGCAGCTCCACTAGCATGAATGAGCAGTACTTC. This chain connects TRBV5-1 to TRBJ2-5, with a possible D match to TRBD2 (6 bases). V lost 3 bases to trimming and J lost 11 bases, with 17 bases between them. CDR1 is SGHRS and CDR2 is YFSETQ in the germline V gene. The CDR3 loop spans 13 amino acids.

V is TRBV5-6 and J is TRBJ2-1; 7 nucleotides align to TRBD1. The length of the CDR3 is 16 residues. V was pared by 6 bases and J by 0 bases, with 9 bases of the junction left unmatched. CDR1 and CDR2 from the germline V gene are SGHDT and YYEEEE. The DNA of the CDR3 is TGTGCCAGCATCAATTACAGGGGTTTCTCCTACAATGAGCAGTTCTTC. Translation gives CASINYRGFSYNEQFF.

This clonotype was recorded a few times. As DNA, the CDR3 is TGCAGTGCTACTTCCCGCCAGGGCGGGGTGAGAGATACGCAGTATTTT. Translation gives CSATSRQGGVRDTQYF. J is TRBJ2-3 and V is TRBV20-1; D perhaps matches TRBD2 (6 bases). Germline V gives CDR1 DFQATT, CDR2 SNEGSKA (reference sequence). The CDR3 extends over 16 amino acids. Trimming shortened V by 4 bases and J by 5 bases, and 22 bases separated the two germline ends.

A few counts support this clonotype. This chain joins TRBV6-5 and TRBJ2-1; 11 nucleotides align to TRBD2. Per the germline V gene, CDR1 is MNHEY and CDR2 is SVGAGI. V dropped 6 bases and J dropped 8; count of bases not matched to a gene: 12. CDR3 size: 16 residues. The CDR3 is CASRFLSGGVGDEQFF. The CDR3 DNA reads TGTGCCAGCAGGTTTCTTAGCGGGGGGGTGGGCGATGAGCAGTTCTTC.

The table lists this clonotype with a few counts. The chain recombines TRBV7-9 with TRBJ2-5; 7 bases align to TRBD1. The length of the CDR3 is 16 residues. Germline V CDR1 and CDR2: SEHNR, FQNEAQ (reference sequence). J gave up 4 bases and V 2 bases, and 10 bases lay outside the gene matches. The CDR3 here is CASSLPKTGFAETQYF. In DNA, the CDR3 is TGTGCCAGCAGCTTACCGAAGACAGGGTTCGCAGAGACCCAGTACTTC.

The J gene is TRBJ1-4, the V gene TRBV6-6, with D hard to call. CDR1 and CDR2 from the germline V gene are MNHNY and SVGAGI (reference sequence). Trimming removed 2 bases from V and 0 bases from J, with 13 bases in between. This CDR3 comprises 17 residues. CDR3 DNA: TGTGCCAGCAGTTACAGCGACGTTGGGGCAACTAATGAAAAACTGTTTTTT. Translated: CASSYSDVGATNEKLFF.